Only a few counts were recorded for the clone carrying this T cell receptor (delta chain). One base away lies a much larger clone, so this may be a sequencing read error. CDR1 and CDR2 from the germline V gene are GEAIGNYY and EKD. The CDR3 length is 19 residues. These data originate in a study of gamma-delta T cells after stem cell transplantation. TCRdb made new clone calls on the RT-PCR reads using CATT. In the table there are roughly 2,000 delta-chain clones, approximately 6% of which are singletons. Sequencing was done on a sample of gamma-delta T cells. This chain connects TRDV2 to TRDJ3; 8 bases line up with TRDD3. This clonotype originated in a human donor. It is not recorded whose cells these are; they may come from a transplant donor. The CDR3 is CACDTLLGAAAWDTRQLFF. DNA of the CDR3: TGTGCCTGTGACACTCTACTGGGGGCCGCAGCCTGGGACACCCGACAGTTGTTTTTC.